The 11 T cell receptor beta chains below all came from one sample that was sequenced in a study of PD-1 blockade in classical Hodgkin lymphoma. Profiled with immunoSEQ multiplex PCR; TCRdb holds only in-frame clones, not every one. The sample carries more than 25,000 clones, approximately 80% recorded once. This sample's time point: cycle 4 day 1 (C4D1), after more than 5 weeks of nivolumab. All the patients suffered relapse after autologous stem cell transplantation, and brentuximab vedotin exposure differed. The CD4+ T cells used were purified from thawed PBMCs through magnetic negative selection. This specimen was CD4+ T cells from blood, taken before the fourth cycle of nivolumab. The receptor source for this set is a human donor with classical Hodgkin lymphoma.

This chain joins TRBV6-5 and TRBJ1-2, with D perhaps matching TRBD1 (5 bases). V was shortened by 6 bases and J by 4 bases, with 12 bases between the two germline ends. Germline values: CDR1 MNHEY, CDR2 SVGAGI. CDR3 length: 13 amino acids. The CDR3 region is CASRTDSTYGYTF. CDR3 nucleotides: TGTGCCAGCAGAACCGACAGCACCTATGGCTACACCTTC.

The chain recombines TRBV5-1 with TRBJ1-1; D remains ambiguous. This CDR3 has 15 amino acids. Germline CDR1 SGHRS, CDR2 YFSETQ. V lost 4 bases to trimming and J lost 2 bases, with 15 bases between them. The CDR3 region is CASSHSPGANTEAFF. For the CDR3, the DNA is TGCGCCAGCAGCCACTCCCCGGGAGCCAACACTGAAGCTTTCTTT.

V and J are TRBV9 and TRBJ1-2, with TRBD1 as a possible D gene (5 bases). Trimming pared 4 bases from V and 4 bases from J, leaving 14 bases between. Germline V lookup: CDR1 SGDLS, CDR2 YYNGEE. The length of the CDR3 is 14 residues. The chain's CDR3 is CASSPVGGTYGYTF. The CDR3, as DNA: TGTGCCAGCAGCCCGGTGGGCGGGACCTATGGCTACACCTTC.

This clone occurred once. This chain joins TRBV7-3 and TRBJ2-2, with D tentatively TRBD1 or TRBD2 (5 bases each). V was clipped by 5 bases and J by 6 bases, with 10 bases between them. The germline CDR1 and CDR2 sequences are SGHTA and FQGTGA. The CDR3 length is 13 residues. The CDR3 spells CASSRDRSGELFF. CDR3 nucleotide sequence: TGTGCCAGCAGCCGGGACCGCTCCGGGGAGCTGTTTTTT.

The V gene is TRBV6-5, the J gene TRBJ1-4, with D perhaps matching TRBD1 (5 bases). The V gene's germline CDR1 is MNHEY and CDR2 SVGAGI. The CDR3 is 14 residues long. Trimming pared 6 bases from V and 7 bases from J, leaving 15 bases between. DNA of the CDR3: TGTGCCAGCAGGTCCGGGACGCGGAGTGAAAAACTGTTTTTT. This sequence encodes CASRSGTRSEKLFF.

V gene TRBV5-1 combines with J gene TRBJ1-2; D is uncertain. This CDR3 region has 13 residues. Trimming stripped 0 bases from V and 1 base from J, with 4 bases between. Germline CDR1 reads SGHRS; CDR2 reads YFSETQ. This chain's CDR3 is CASSLVGNYGYTF. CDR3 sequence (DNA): TGCGCCAGCAGCTTGGTGGGTAACTATGGCTACACCTTC.

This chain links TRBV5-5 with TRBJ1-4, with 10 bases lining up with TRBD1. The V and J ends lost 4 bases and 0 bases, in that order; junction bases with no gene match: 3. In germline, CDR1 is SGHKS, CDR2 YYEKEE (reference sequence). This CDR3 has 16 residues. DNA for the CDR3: TGTGCCAGCAGCACGACAGGGGGCACAACTAATGAAAAACTGTTTTTT. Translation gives CASSTTGGTTNEKLFF.

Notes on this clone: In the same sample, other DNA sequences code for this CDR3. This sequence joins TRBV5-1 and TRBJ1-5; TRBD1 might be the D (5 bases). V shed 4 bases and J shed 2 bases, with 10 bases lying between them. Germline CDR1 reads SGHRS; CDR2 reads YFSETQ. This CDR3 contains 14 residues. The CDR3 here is CASSPGRGNQPQHF. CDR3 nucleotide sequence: TGCGCCAGCAGCCCGGGGCGCGGCAATCAGCCCCAGCATTTT.

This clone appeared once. CDR3 sequence (DNA): TGCGCCAGCAGTATTTCGAGGGGATCCGACGAGCAGTACTTC. It encodes CASSISRGSDEQYF. This chain joins TRBV5-1 and TRBJ2-7; the D call may be TRBD1 or TRBD2 (5 bases each). There are 14 residues in the CDR3. Trimming took off 5 bases at V and 5 bases at J, with 17 bases between the two ends. Germline V gene sequence: CDR1 SGHRS, CDR2 YFSETQ. Full variable domain (rest looked up from reference TRBV5-1 and TRBJ2-7): KAGVTQTPRYLIKTRGQQVTLSCSPISGHRSVSWYQQTPGQGLQFLFEYFSETQRNKGNFPGRFSGRQFSNSRSEMNVSTLELGDSALYLCASSISRGSDEQYFGPGTRLTVT.

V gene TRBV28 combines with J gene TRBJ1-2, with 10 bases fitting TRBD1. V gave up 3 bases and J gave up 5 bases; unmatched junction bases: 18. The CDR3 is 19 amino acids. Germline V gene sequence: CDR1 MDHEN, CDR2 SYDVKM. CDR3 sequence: CASSLGWGDRGIEGYGYTF. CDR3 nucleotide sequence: TGTGCCAGCAGTTTGGGTTGGGGGGACAGGGGAATAGAAGGGTATGGCTACACCTTC.

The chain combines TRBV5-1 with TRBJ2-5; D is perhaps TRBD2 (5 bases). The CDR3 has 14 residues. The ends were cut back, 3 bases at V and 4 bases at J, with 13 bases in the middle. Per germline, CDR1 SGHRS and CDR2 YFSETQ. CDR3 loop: CASSSASEGETQYF. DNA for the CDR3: TGCGCCAGCAGCTCCGCTAGTGAGGGAGAGACCCAGTACTTC.